The 21 T cell receptor beta chains reported below all come from one sample, sequenced in a study of beta chain features in type 1 diabetes. All of the isolated RNA was reverse transcribed, so expressed TCRB transcripts were sequenced. Profiled with immunoSEQ multiplex PCR; TCRdb holds only in-frame clones, not every one. The sample lists about 210,000 clones, about a tenth occurring once. Sample: central memory CD4+ T cells from blood. These receptors all come from a man aged 18 to 29 in good health.

This clone has a count of ten or more. The chain has TRBV2 and TRBJ2-3, with TRBD2 matching 11 bases. Looked up from germline, CDR1 is SNHLY and CDR2 is FYNNEI. The CDR3 totals 14 residues. Trimming cost V 6 bases and J 4 bases; bases outside gene matches: 3. CDR3 sequence (DNA): TGTGCCAGCAGGCTACTAGCGGGAGCAGATACGCAGTATTTT. Translating it yields CASRLLAGADTQYF.

The chain employs TRBV2 and TRBJ2-1; TRBD1 is a possible D gene (6 bases). The germline gives CDR1 SNHLY, CDR2 FYNNEI. V was shortened by 6 bases and J by 5 bases, with 14 bases between the two germline ends. There are 14 residues in the CDR3. Written as DNA, the CDR3 is TGTGCCAGCAGGGCGAGGACAGTAAACAATGAGCAGTTCTTC. Protein product: CASRARTVNNEQFF.

The chain couples TRBV5-4 to TRBJ2-1; 13 bases map to TRBD2. Germline V gene lookup returns CDR1 SGHNT and CDR2 YYREEE (reference sequence). The junction had 2 bases not matched to a gene; V was cut back by 4 bases and J by 7 bases. The CDR3 has 14 amino acids. This CDR3 reads CASSGLAGENEQFF. The CDR3 bases are TGTGCCAGCAGCGGACTAGCGGGAGAAAATGAGCAGTTCTTC.

The V call is TRBV4-1, the J call TRBJ2-1; D is unresolved. Between the trimmed V and J ends, which lost 1 base and 1 base, there was a span of 11 bases. Germline-derived CDR1 and CDR2 are MGHRA and YSYEKL. The CDR3 is 16 residues long. Here the CDR3 DNA reads TGCGCCAGCAGCCAAGCGCTAGGGTTTTCCTACAATGAGCAGTTCTTC. This gives the protein CASSQALGFSYNEQFF.

The chain links TRBV6-5 to TRBJ1-4, with TRBD1 identical over 11 bases. V was pared by 7 bases and J by 9 bases, with 4 bases of the junction left unmatched. The length of the CDR3 is 13 residues. Germline assignment: CDR1 MNHEY and CDR2 SVGAGI. Here the CDR3 DNA reads TGTGCCAGCACGGACAGGGGGCTGAAAAAACTGTTTTTT. This gives the protein CASTDRGLKKLFF.

The V and J genes are TRBV6-1 and TRBJ1-3, with 7 bases aligning to TRBD1. In germline, CDR1 is MNHNS, CDR2 SASEGT. The junction had 11 bases not matched to a gene; V was cut back by 3 bases and J by 3 bases. There are 17 residues in the CDR3. The CDR3 here is CASSDGRGRVYGNTIYF. DNA for the CDR3: TGTGCCAGCAGTGATGGGAGGGGGCGAGTGTATGGAAACACCATATATTTT.

The sample holds a few counts of this clone. The chain carries TRBV6-5 and TRBJ2-7; the D gene is possibly TRBD2 (6 bases). Trimming cost V 4 bases and J 7 bases, with 17 bases left between them. Germline V gives CDR1 MNHEY, CDR2 SVGAGI. CDR3 length: 14 amino acids. The DNA of the CDR3 is TGTGCCAGCAGTTTAGGAGGGATTTCTAGGGAGCAGTACTTC. Translating gives CASSLGGISREQYF.

This clone appeared many times. The J gene is TRBJ2-5, the V gene TRBV29-1; D is undetermined. The CDR3 extends over 12 amino acids. Germline CDR1 reads SQVTM; CDR2 reads ANQGSEA. CDR3 DNA sequence: TGCAGTAGCAGCCCCCTTGGGGAGACCCAGTACTTC. The encoded protein is CSSSPLGETQYF.

The chain employs TRBV28 and TRBJ1-5; no firm D call. The CDR3 sequence is 14 residues long. Trimming pared 7 bases from V and 4 bases from J, leaving 14 bases between. Germline V lookup: CDR1 MDHEN, CDR2 SYDVKM. The DNA for the CDR3 is TGTGCCAGCACCCTAGAGACGGGAAATCAGCCCCAGCATTTT. It is translated as CASTLETGNQPQHF.

Note on this clone: The sample holds other DNA sequences that translate to the same CDR3. The J gene is TRBJ2-1, the V gene TRBV5-1, with a possible D match to TRBD1 (6 bases). CDR1 and CDR2 (germline): SGHRS, YFSETQ. The CDR3 extends over 12 amino acids. Trimming pared 4 bases from V and 8 bases from J, leaving 10 bases between. DNA of the CDR3: TGCGCCAGCAGCACCAGGGGTCATGAGCAGTTCTTC. Translated, it gives CASSTRGHEQFF.

This clone was counted between two and nine times. The gene calls are TRBV5-5 and TRBJ1-1; D call uncertain. The V end lost 2 bases, the J end lost 8 bases, and 16 bases lay between the germline ends. The CDR3 is 14 amino acids. Per the germline V gene, CDR1 is SGHKS and CDR2 is YYEKEE (reference sequence). The CDR3 nucleotides read TGTGCCAGCAGCTTAGGGAGGACTACAACGGAAGCTTTCTTT. It is translated as CASSLGRTTTEAFF.

Ten or more counts support this clone. This chain connects TRBV7-2 to TRBJ2-7, with 8 bases matching TRBD2. Germline V CDR1 and CDR2: SGHTA, FQGNSA. Germline trimming cut 2 bases from V and 2 bases from J; bases unmatched to any gene: 5. The CDR3 has 15 residues. This CDR3 reads CASSLLSGRAYEQYF. As DNA, the CDR3 is TGTGCCAGCAGCTTACTAAGCGGGAGAGCCTACGAGCAGTACTTC.

This clone has more than one count but fewer than ten. The chain has TRBV7-3 and TRBJ2-3; TRBD2 matches 9 bases. Per germline, CDR1 SGHTA and CDR2 FQGTGA. The CDR3 is made up of 17 amino acids. Unmatched junction bases numbered 9, after V lost 5 bases and J lost 0 bases. The CDR3 loop is CASSPPTSGDSTDTQYF. The CDR3 coding sequence is TGTGCCAGCAGCCCGCCGACTAGCGGAGATAGCACAGATACGCAGTATTTT.

This clone was detected only a few times. The V gene is TRBV7-9, the J gene TRBJ2-7; D call uncertain. This CDR3 is 13 amino acids long. The germline V gene encodes CDR1 SEHNR and CDR2 FQNEAQ (reference sequence). The V gene lost 1 base and the J gene lost 6 bases, with 10 bases spanning the gap. CDR3 bases: TGTGCCAGCAGCTTAGTTAGATCTGGCGAGCAGTACTTC. Protein sequence: CASSLVRSGEQYF.

The V and J genes are TRBV7-6 and TRBJ2-6; D is uncertain. Germline lookup yields CDR1 SGHVS and CDR2 FNYEAQ. The CDR3 loop spans 15 amino acids. Deletions cut 4 bases from V and 0 bases from J, with 7 bases between. CDR3 sequence (DNA): TGTGCCAGCAGCTCCAGCCGCTCTGGGGCCAACGTCCTGACTTTC. This encodes CASSSSRSGANVLTF.

The V and J genes are TRBV6-5 and TRBJ2-3; 10 bases fit TRBD2. Trimming at V came to 0 bases and at J to 4 bases, leaving 4 bases not matched to a gene. Germline loops: CDR1 MNHEY, CDR2 SVGAGI. The CDR3 extends over 16 amino acids. This CDR3 is CASSYSLAGLADTQYF. The CDR3 bases are TGTGCCAGCAGTTACTCACTAGCGGGGCTCGCAGATACGCAGTATTTT.

The chain couples TRBV11-2 to TRBJ1-2, with D possibly TRBD1 on 6 matching bases. The V gene's germline CDR1 is SGHAT and CDR2 FQNNGV. Trimming left V 5 bases short and J 5 bases short, with 12 bases between. CDR3 size: 13 residues. CDR3 sequence: CASSLTGTYGYTF. CDR3 sequence (DNA): TGTGCCAGCAGCCTCACAGGGACTTATGGCTACACCTTC.

This clone showed up just a few times. The chain recombines TRBV10-3 with TRBJ2-7; 9 bases line up with TRBD1. J gave up 0 bases and V 2 bases, and 5 bases lay outside the gene matches. CDR1 is ENHRY and CDR2 is SYGVKD in the germline V gene. CDR3 length: 16 amino acids. The CDR3 bases are TGTGCCATCAGTGAGCCCGGGACAGGGCTCTCCTACGAGCAGTACTTC. It encodes CAISEPGTGLSYEQYF.

The V and J genes are TRBV4-1 and TRBJ2-3; 8 bases are shared with TRBD2. The CDR3 has 19 residues. Germline values: CDR1 MGHRA, CDR2 YSYEKL. Trimming removed 3 bases from V and 3 bases from J; junction bases left unmatched: 17. The CDR3 nucleotides read TGCGCCAGCAGCCATGAGCTAGCGGGCCCGTGGGGGTCTACAGATACGCAGTATTTT. It encodes CASSHELAGPWGSTDTQYF.

This chain uses TRBV18 with TRBJ2-7, with 9 bases lining up with TRBD1. V trimming: 6 bases; J trimming: 6 bases; junction bases outside the gene matches: 6. This CDR3 has 13 amino acids. In germline, CDR1 is KGHSH, CDR2 LQKENI. The CDR3 DNA reads TGTGCCAGCTCCGGGACAGGGATTGGCGAGCAGTACTTC. Residues: CASSGTGIGEQYF.

This chain joins TRBV5-6 and TRBJ2-1, with 10 positions matching TRBD2. V was pared by 4 bases and J by 2 bases, with 9 bases of the junction left unmatched. Germline CDR1 and CDR2: SGHDT and YYEEEE. This CDR3 is built from 17 residues. The CDR3 DNA sequence: TGTGCCAGCAGCCGAATAGCGGGAGGCACCCCCTACAATGAGCAGTTCTTC. Translating it yields CASSRIAGGTPYNEQFF.